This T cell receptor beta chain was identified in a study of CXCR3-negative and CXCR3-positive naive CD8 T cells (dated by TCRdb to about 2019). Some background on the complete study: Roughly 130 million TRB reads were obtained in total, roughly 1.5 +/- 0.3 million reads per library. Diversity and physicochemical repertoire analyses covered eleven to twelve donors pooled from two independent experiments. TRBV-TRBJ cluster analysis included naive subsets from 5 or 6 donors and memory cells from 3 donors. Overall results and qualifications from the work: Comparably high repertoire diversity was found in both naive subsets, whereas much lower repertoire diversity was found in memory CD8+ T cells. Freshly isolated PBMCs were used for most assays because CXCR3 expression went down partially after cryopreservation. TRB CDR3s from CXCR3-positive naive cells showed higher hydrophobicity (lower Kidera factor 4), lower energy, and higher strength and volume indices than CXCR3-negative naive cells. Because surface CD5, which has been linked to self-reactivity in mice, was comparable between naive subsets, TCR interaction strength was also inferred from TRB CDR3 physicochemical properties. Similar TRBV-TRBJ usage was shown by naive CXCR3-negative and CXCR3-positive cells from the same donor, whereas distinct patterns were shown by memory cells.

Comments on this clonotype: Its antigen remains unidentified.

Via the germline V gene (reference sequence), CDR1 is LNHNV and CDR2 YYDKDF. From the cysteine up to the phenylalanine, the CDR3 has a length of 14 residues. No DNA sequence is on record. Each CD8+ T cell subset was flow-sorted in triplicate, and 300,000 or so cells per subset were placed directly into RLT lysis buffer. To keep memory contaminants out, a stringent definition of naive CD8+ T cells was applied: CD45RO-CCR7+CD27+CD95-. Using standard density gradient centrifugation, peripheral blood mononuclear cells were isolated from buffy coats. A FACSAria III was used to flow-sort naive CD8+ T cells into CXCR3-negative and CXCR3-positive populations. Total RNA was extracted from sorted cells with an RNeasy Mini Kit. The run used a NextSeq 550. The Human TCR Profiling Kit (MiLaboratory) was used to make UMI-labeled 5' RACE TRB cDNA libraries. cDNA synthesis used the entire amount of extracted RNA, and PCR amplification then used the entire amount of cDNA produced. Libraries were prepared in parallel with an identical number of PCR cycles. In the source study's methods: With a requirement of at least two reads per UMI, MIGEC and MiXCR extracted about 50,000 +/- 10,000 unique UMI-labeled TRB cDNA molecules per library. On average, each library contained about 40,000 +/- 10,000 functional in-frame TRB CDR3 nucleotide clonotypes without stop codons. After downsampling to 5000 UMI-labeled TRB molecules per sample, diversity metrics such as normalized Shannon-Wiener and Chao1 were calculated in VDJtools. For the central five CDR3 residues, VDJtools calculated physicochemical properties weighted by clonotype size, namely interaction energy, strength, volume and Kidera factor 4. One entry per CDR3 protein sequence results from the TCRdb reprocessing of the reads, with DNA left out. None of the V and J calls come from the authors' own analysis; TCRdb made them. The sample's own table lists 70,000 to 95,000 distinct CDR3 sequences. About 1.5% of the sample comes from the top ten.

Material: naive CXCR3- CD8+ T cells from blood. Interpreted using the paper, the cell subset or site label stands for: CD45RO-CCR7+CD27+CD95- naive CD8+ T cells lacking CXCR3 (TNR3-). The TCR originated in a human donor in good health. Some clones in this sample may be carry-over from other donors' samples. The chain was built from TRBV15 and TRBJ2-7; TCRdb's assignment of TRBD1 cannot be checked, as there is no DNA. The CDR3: CATRDRGRNYEQYF.